This TCR beta chain comes out of a study of blood T cell repertoires in COVID-19. Turning to the study itself: Researchers got acute and convalescent COVID-19 samples from the United States, Italy and Spain. T cells, B-cell-depleted T cells, or PBMCs supplied cDNA or gDNA.

Looked up from germline, CDR1 is LGHNA and CDR2 is YSLEER. V shed 2 bases and J shed 7 bases, with 15 bases lying between them. The CDR3 has 14 residues. Under the authors' procedure: Amplifying reference gene primers gave estimates of nucleated cell counts. Sequencing was performed with immunoSEQ multiplex PCR; in TCRdb, only in-frame clones are kept and a portion is missing. The V and J calls and clone size are taken from that table; D and trimming were inferred from the DNA. Of 95,000 to 150,000 clones in the sample, roughly 84% are singletons; the top ten hold 3% to 4%. Sequencing was performed on peripheral blood. J is TRBJ2-7 and V is TRBV4-3, with D tentatively TRBD2 (6 bases). The source is a man aged 55 to 69 with acute or convalescent COVID-19. The CDR3 DNA is TGCGCCAGCAGCCAACAGCGGGTTGGGGGGGAGCAGTACTTC. Protein: CASSQQRVGGEQYF.